Following are 25 T cell receptor beta chains from one sample sequenced in a study of cytomegalovirus exposure and HLA in healthy donors. In the PCR, 60 Vbeta and 13 Jbeta primers were used. The method was immunoSEQ multiplex PCR; TCRdb's version includes in-frame clones alone and lacks a portion of them. This table holds 150,000 to 200,000 clones. The sample consisted of PBMCs. These receptors all stem from a man in his thirties or forties in good health and CMV-seronegative.

The chain uses TRBV19 and TRBJ2-7, with 7 bases aligning to TRBD2. Germline V CDR1 and CDR2: LNHDA, SQIVND (reference sequence). Trimming at V came to 1 base and at J to 1 base, leaving 7 bases not matched to a gene. The CDR3 spans 16 residues. In DNA form, the CDR3 reads TGTGCCAGTAGTATAGGGGGCGGGGGTAGATCCTACGAGCAGTACTTC. Translation gives CASSIGGGGRSYEQYF.

The genes are TRBV4-1 and TRBJ1-5; D gene ambiguous. Germline V gene sequence: CDR1 MGHRA, CDR2 YSYEKL. Trimming shortened V by 0 bases and J by 8 bases, and 14 bases separated the two germline ends. The CDR3 runs to 15 residues. The CDR3 sequence: CASSQDLRAIEPQHF. For the CDR3, the DNA is TGCGCCAGCAGCCAAGATCTGAGGGCGATCGAGCCCCAGCATTTT.

The rearrangement links TRBV5-1 to TRBJ2-7; 8 positions agree with TRBD1. V dropped 5 bases and J dropped 2; count of bases not matched to a gene: 12. Germline lookup yields CDR1 SGHRS and CDR2 YFSETQ. The CDR3 is 16 amino acids. CDR3 sequence: CASRDYWGQETYEQYF. The DNA of the CDR3 is TGCGCCAGCAGGGACTATTGGGGACAGGAGACCTACGAGCAGTACTTC.

V is TRBV10-3 and J is TRBJ2-7; TRBD1 matches 9 bases. CDR1 is ENHRY and CDR2 is SYGVKD in the germline V gene. The CDR3 is 15 residues long. V shed 3 bases, J shed 4 bases, and the junction held 7 bases outside the gene matches. The CDR3 DNA reads TGTGCCATCAGTGAACCAGACAGGGGGATATACGAGCAGTACTTC. It codes for CAISEPDRGIYEQYF.

The chain combines TRBV7-9 with TRBJ1-2, with 9 bases fitting TRBD1. The CDR3 is 17 amino acids. V was pared by 4 bases and J by 0 bases, with 9 bases of the junction left unmatched. The germline V gene has CDR1 SEHNR and CDR2 FQNEAQ (reference sequence). This CDR3 reads CASSSNRGRVANYGYTF. The CDR3 DNA sequence: TGTGCCAGCAGCTCCAACAGGGGGCGCGTAGCTAACTATGGCTACACCTTC.

The genes are TRBV5-1 and TRBJ1-3, with 7 bases matching TRBD1. CDR1 SGHRS and CDR2 YFSETQ come from the germline V gene. There are 16 residues in the CDR3. Trimming cost V 4 bases and J 0 bases; bases outside gene matches: 7. CDR3 sequence: CASSLGTVASGNTIYF. In DNA, the CDR3 is TGCGCCAGCAGCCTTGGGACAGTGGCCTCTGGAAACACCATATATTTT. The whole variable domain, filled in from reference TRBV5-1 and TRBJ1-3, reads KAGVTQTPRYLIKTRGQQVTLSCSPISGHRSVSWYQQTPGQGLQFLFEYFSETQRNKGNFPGRFSGRQFSNSRSEMNVSTLELGDSALYLCASSLGTVASGNTIYFGEGSWLTVV.

The chain has TRBV6-8 and TRBJ1-6; no reliable D call. The CDR3 is 16 amino acids. V was clipped by 2 bases and J by 0 bases, with 8 bases between them. CDR1 is MNHGY, CDR2 SAAAGT, per germline. The CDR3 sequence: CASSYPPYSYNSPLHF. The CDR3 DNA reads as TGTGCCAGCAGTTACCCTCCTTACTCCTATAATTCACCCCTCCACTTT.

This chain uses TRBV4-1 with TRBJ2-5; 7 nucleotides align to TRBD2. The CDR3 extends over 17 amino acids. The germline V gene encodes CDR1 MGHRA and CDR2 YSYEKL. After removal of 1 base from V and 5 bases from J, the junction contained 13 bases not matched to a gene. CDR3 region: CASSQGDGGSRMETQYF. The CDR3 bases are TGCGCCAGCAGCCAAGGTGACGGGGGGTCCAGAATGGAGACCCAGTACTTC.

This chain links TRBV30 with TRBJ1-4; TRBD1 might be the D (6 bases). V lost 1 base and J lost 7, with 10 bases in between. CDR1 and CDR2 (germline): GTSNPN, SVGIG (reference sequence). CDR3 length equals 13 residues. The CDR3 region is CAWSGQGTEKLFF. Here the CDR3 DNA reads TGTGCCTGGAGTGGCCAGGGGACTGAAAAACTGTTTTTT.

The rearrangement joins TRBV5-8 to TRBJ1-5; the match to TRBD1 covers 7 bases. Germline V lookup: CDR1 SGHTS, CDR2 YDEGEE. V lost 6 bases, J lost 4 bases, and 10 bases stayed unmatched. The CDR3 consists of 15 residues. The CDR3 bases are TGTGCCAGCATCAAAGGGACAGACTCTAATCAGCCCCAGCATTTT. Translated, it gives CASIKGTDSNQPQHF.

This rearrangement joins TRBV5-1 to TRBJ1-4, with a possible D match to TRBD1 (6 bases). The V gene's germline CDR1 is SGHRS and CDR2 YFSETQ. V lost 4 bases, J lost 8 bases, and 21 bases lay in between. The CDR3 spans 16 residues. As DNA, the CDR3 is TGCGCCAGCAGCACCGATGGGGGGGGCGGAGGGGAAAAACTGTTTTTT. It specifies CASSTDGGGGGEKLFF.

The chain combines TRBV5-4 with TRBJ2-5; possibly TRBD1 for D (5 bases). The J call may be incorrect, as the DNA end agrees better with TRBJ2-7. Germline-derived CDR1 and CDR2 are SGHNT and YYREEE (reference sequence). This CDR3 contains 14 residues. CDR3 sequence (DNA): TGTGCCAGCAGCAACAGACAGAGCTCCTACGAGCAGTACTTC. Protein: CASSNRQSSYEQYF.

This sequence joins TRBV10-3 and TRBJ2-5, with 7 nucleotides matching TRBD1. V was pared by 3 bases and J by 5 bases, with 6 bases of the junction left unmatched. From germline, CDR1 is ENHRY and CDR2 SYGVKD. CDR3 length: 14 amino acids. This chain's CDR3 is CAISDPDRAETQYF. CDR3 nucleotide sequence: TGTGCCATCAGTGACCCCGACAGGGCGGAGACCCAGTACTTC.

The DNA for the CDR3 is TGTGCCAGCAGTTTATTGGGCGGGCAGGACTATGGCTACACCTTC. Residues: CASSLLGGQDYGYTF. This chain links TRBV28 with TRBJ1-2, with unresolved D. The germline gives CDR1 MDHEN, CDR2 SYDVKM. The V and J ends lost 1 base and 3 bases respectively, with 12 bases between them. CDR3 length: 15 amino acids.

The rearrangement joins TRBV19 to TRBJ2-5, with 8 nucleotides matching TRBD1. The J call could be wrong; TRBJ2-7 is a better fit for the DNA end. This CDR3 is built from 12 residues. Germline V gives CDR1 LNHDA, CDR2 SQIVND (reference sequence). The CDR3, as DNA: TGTGCCAGTGGACAGGGATTCTACGAGCAGTACTTC. Its translation: CASGQGFYEQYF.

V gene TRBV18 combines with J gene TRBJ1-1; D is uncertain. CDR1 and CDR2 from the germline V gene are KGHSH and LQKENI. Trimming took off 0 bases at V and 4 bases at J, with 12 bases between the two ends. The CDR3 has 15 residues. Here the CDR3 reads CASSPPSASRTEAFF. CDR3 sequence (DNA): TGTGCCAGCTCACCACCGAGCGCCTCGCGCACTGAAGCTTTCTTT.

V usage is TRBV7-2 and J usage is TRBJ2-5; D is unclear. This CDR3 is built from 12 residues. CDR1 is SGHTA and CDR2 is FQGNSA in the germline V gene. The ends were cut back, 4 bases at V and 0 bases at J, with 3 bases in the middle. CDR3: CASSYYQETQYF. The DNA of the CDR3 is TGTGCCAGCAGCTACTACCAAGAGACCCAGTACTTC.

The gene calls are TRBV30 and TRBJ2-3, with a possible D match to TRBD2 (7 bases). Germline V lookup: CDR1 GTSNPN, CDR2 SVGIG (reference sequence). The CDR3 has 14 amino acids. The V end lost 3 bases, the J end lost 2 bases, and 12 bases lay between the germline ends. The CDR3 region is CAWRRGGATDTQYF. CDR3 bases: TGTGCCTGGAGGAGGGGGGGGGCCACAGATACGCAGTATTTT.

The rearrangement links TRBV7-9 to TRBJ2-3; 7 bases align to TRBD2. Germline V gene data show CDR1 as SEHNR and CDR2 as FQNEAQ (reference sequence). This CDR3 is built from 17 residues. V was clipped by 5 bases and J by 5 bases; unmatched bases: 16. CDR3: CASSRTRGTPEGDTQYF. CDR3 DNA sequence: TGTGCCAGCAGCAGAACGCGGGGGACGCCCGAGGGAGATACGCAGTATTTT.

V usage is TRBV9 and J usage is TRBJ1-6, with 7 bases matching TRBD1. Per the germline V gene, CDR1 is SGDLS and CDR2 is YYNGEE. The junction had 16 bases not matched to a gene; V was cut back by 5 bases and J by 8 bases. The CDR3 consists of 17 residues. This CDR3 reads CASSTGPEGGSYSPLHF. The CDR3 region has the DNA TGTGCCAGCAGTACCGGCCCGGAAGGGGGCTCTTATTCACCCCTCCACTTT.

V gene TRBV7-8 combines with J gene TRBJ2-5, with TRBD2 matching over 12 bases. The CDR3 loop spans 17 amino acids. Per the germline V gene, CDR1 is SGHVS and CDR2 is FQNEAQ. J gave up 0 bases and V 5 bases, and 7 bases lay outside the gene matches. CDR3 residues: CASSPLAGGSYQETQYF. The DNA for the CDR3 is TGTGCCAGCAGCCCACTAGCGGGAGGCTCATACCAAGAGACCCAGTACTTC.

The rearrangement joins TRBV5-1 to TRBJ1-5; 10 positions agree with TRBD1. The germline CDR1 and CDR2 sequences are SGHRS and YFSETQ. V lost 4 bases, J lost 4 bases, and 11 bases stayed unmatched. This CDR3 has 17 residues. CDR3 in DNA: TGCGCCAGCAGCCAAGGGACAGGGGATGTTAGGAATCAGCCCCAGCATTTT. Translating it yields CASSQGTGDVRNQPQHF.

As DNA, the CDR3 is TGTGCCAGCAGCTTAGCTGTCACGGGACAGGGAAACTATGGCTACACCTTC. This encodes CASSLAVTGQGNYGYTF. The chain has TRBV7-9 and TRBJ1-2, with 9 bases lining up with TRBD1. The ends lost 0 bases at V and 2 bases at J; junction bases unmatched: 7. This CDR3 region has 17 residues. Germline V CDR1 and CDR2: SEHNR, FQNEAQ (reference sequence).

The chain uses TRBV7-2 and TRBJ1-5; the D gene is possibly TRBD1 (6 bases). The germline gives CDR1 SGHTA, CDR2 FQGNSA. V lost 4 bases to trimming and J lost 7 bases, with 11 bases between them. This CDR3 region has 13 residues. CDR3 sequence reads: CASSYPTGQPQHF. The CDR3 coding sequence is TGTGCCAGCAGCTACCCGACAGGCCAGCCCCAGCATTTT.

The chain recombines TRBV21-1 with TRBJ2-7; the D segment call TRBD2 is taken from the table without a DNA check. TRBV21-1 is a pseudogene segment. CDR3 length: 17 residues. The CDR3 reads CASSNLPETRGVYEQYF. In nucleotides, the CDR3 is TGTGCCAGCAGTAACCTCCCCGAGACGCGGGGGGTCTACGAGCAGTACTTC.